The sequence of this T cell receptor (beta chain) was determined in a study of control samples from healthy donors and cancer patients. Generated by immunoSEQ multiplex PCR, the TCRdb table keeps only in-frame clones and is missing some. Among 100,000 to 150,000 clones, about nine tenths were seen once, and the ten largest hold 2% to 3%. Deletions cut 0 bases from V and 0 bases from J, with 7 bases between. The V gene's germline CDR1 is SGHRS and CDR2 YFSETQ. The CDR3 is made up of 15 amino acids. This chain links TRBV5-1 with TRBJ1-3; D gene unclear. This receptor was obtained from a man aged 40-50 years in good health. Sequencing was done on a sample of blood. The DNA for the CDR3 is TGCGCCAGCAGCTTGGGAACGGCCTCTGGAAACACCATATATTTT. This sequence encodes CASSLGTASGNTIYF.